The TCR beta chain under discussion was sequenced for a study of identical twins. TCRdb reprocessed the 5' RACE reads with MiXCR, giving one entry per CDR3 protein. Counted here are 470,000 or so distinct CDR3 sequences, more than 20% occurring once; the ten biggest clones make up roughly 2.8%. The germline gives CDR1 DFQATT, CDR2 SNEGSKA (reference sequence). This CDR3 is built from 16 residues. V lost 6 bases and J lost 2; bases outside the gene matches: 9. These same records also appear under a second study, on T cells expressing NK-cell markers. That paper states: Source material for TCR beta repertoires consisted of sorted CD3+CD56+NKG2C+, CD3+CD56+NKG2C- and CD3+CD56-NKG2C+ T cells.

This TCR came from a young woman in good health. The chain employs TRBV20-1 and TRBJ2-7; 14 bases are a match to TRBD2. The sample consisted of CD4+ T cells sorted from blood. The CDR3 nucleotides read TGCAGTGCGCTGACTAGCGGGAGGGATGACCCCTACGAGCAGTACTTC. Residues: CSALTSGRDDPYEQYF.